This TCR beta chain was recovered during a study of blood T cell repertoires in COVID-19. Study summary: Collection of acute and convalescent COVID-19 samples took place in the United States, Italy and Spain. The analysed material was cDNA or gDNA that came from T cells, B-cell-depleted T cells, or PBMCs.

This clone was seen ten or more times. Per the authors' pipeline: Amplifying reference gene primers gave estimates of nucleated cell counts. Here immunoSEQ multiplex PCR was the method, and the copy in TCRdb shows in-frame clones only, minus some. That table is the source of V, J and clone size, and D and trimming were worked out from the DNA. Of roughly 170,000 clones listed, 70% to 90% were seen once; the top ten hold roughly 2.5%. In germline, CDR1 is KGHSH, CDR2 LQKENI. V lost 8 bases to trimming and J lost 4 bases, with 11 bases between them. The CDR3 covers 13 residues. The sample taken for sequencing was peripheral blood. The clonotype comes from a man aged 40-49 years with active or convalescent COVID-19. This chain links TRBV18 with TRBJ2-2, with TRBD2 as a possible D gene (6 bases). Written as DNA, the CDR3 is TGTGCCAGCGTCCTCGGGGGCACCGGGGAGCTGTTTTTT. As protein: CASVLGGTGELFF.